The following is a TCR beta chain sequence with its context. Antigen unknown. This CDR3 region has 13 residues. Looked up from germline, CDR1 is LNHNV and CDR2 is YYDKDF (reference sequence). V dropped 0 bases and J dropped 6 bases, with 7 bases sitting between them. Everyone who gave samples was a healthy Caucasian. With template switching, a universal primer site was added, and the cDNA carried unique molecular identifiers. In TCRdb, the 5' RACE reads were re-called with MiXCR into one record per CDR3 protein. The profile shows around 530,000 distinct CDR3 sequences, 15% of them singletons. This sample was taken from a study of identical twins. Study-wide results and caveats: Possibly, invariant MAIT and iNKT cells partly confounded zero-insertion analyses. Within twin pairs, the out-of-frame alpha sequences they shared showed excess low generation probability.

The same sample was also used in a study of yellow fever vaccine responses in identical twins.

This chain joins TRBV15 and TRBJ2-3, with D hard to call. Sample: CD4+ T cells sorted from blood. This clonotype originated in a woman aged 18-30 years in good health. CDR3 coding DNA: TGTGCCACCAGCAGAGATAATGGGGATACGCAGTATTTT. Translated, it gives CATSRDNGDTQYF.